One and the same sample provided the 31 T cell receptor beta chains below, sequenced in a study of early T cells in non-severe SARS-CoV-2 infection. TCRdb passed the 5' RACE reads through MiXCR, listing each CDR3 protein once. Seen here are about 58,000 distinct CDR3 sequences, roughly 7.7% observed once, and the top ten hold under 3.5%. Sequencing input: whole blood. Source of these receptors: an adult who was a healthcare worker with PCR-confirmed SARS-CoV-2 infection or an uninfected control (not recorded which).

CDR3 sequence: CASSLIGEAGEQFF. CDR3 DNA sequence: TGTGCCAGCAGCCTCATAGGGGAGGCGGGGGAGCAGTTCTTC. The chain has TRBV9 and TRBJ2-1; maybe TRBD2 (6 bases). From germline, CDR1 is SGDLS and CDR2 YYNGEE. The CDR3 extends over 14 amino acids. V was clipped by 4 bases and J by 10 bases, with 18 bases between them.

In its sample, this clonotype was seen a few times. The chain combines TRBV20-1 with TRBJ1-1; no firm D call. Germline CDR1 reads DFQATT; CDR2 reads SNEGSKA (reference sequence). This CDR3 has 12 amino acids. The V end lost 5 bases, the J end lost 1 base, and 8 bases lay between the germline ends. The CDR3 nucleotides read TGCAGTGCTCGAGGACCGAACACTGAAGCTTTCTTT. Amino acids: CSARGPNTEAFF.

V gene TRBV3-1 combines with J gene TRBJ1-1; D perhaps matches TRBD1 (6 bases). The germline gives CDR1 LGHDT, CDR2 YNNKEL (reference sequence). The CDR3 spans 14 residues. Trimming shortened V by 6 bases and J by 2 bases, and 13 bases separated the two germline ends. In DNA form, the CDR3 reads TGTGCCAGCAGTTACCGGGACACTAACACTGAAGCTTTCTTT. This encodes CASSYRDTNTEAFF.

In its sample, this clonotype was seen a few times. The chain recombines TRBV7-9 with TRBJ2-6, with D perhaps TRBD1 (6 bases). The CDR3 has 15 residues. Germline CDR1 and CDR2: SEHNR and FQNEAQ (reference sequence). Trimming stripped 3 bases from V and 2 bases from J, with 8 bases between. The CDR3 coding sequence is TGTGCCAGCAGCTTTTCAGGGGCTGGGGCCAACGTCCTGACTTTC. Translated, it gives CASSFSGAGANVLTF.

This sequence joins TRBV24-1 and TRBJ2-5; D perhaps matches TRBD1 (7 bases). The germline gives CDR1 KGHDR, CDR2 SFDVKD. The CDR3 totals 15 residues. V lost 3 bases and J 4 bases, leaving 14 bases between the germline ends. The chain's CDR3 is CATSDGGTALETQYF. The CDR3 region has the DNA TGTGCCACCAGTGATGGGGGGACAGCTCTAGAGACCCAGTACTTC.

There are a few counts of this clonotype. The chain uses TRBV20-1 and TRBJ2-2; unclear D gene. This CDR3 is built from 15 residues. V was trimmed by 0 bases and J by 2 bases, leaving 10 bases between them. Germline-derived CDR1 and CDR2 are DFQATT and SNEGSKA (reference sequence). CDR3 region: CSARDFQTNTGELFF. The CDR3 DNA sequence: TGCAGTGCTAGAGATTTTCAGACAAACACCGGGGAGCTGTTTTTT.

This clonotype showed up just a few times. The chain joins TRBV10-2 to TRBJ1-4; D not certain. V dropped 6 bases and J dropped 0 bases, with 2 bases sitting between them. The CDR3 contains 12 residues. Germline assignment: CDR1 WSHSY and CDR2 SAAADI. CDR3 in amino acids: CASRATNEKLFF. The CDR3 DNA reads as TGCGCCAGCAGAGCAACTAATGAAAAACTGTTTTTT.

The chain uses TRBV25-1 and TRBJ1-4; D unclear. V was trimmed by 4 bases and J by 3 bases, leaving 12 bases between them. CDR3 size: 15 residues. The germline V gene encodes CDR1 MGHDK and CDR2 SYGVNS. CDR3 residues: CASSVGETANEKLFF. CDR3 nucleotide sequence: TGTGCCAGCAGTGTCGGGGAAACAGCTAATGAAAAACTGTTTTTT.

This clonotype was counted between two and nine times. The chain has TRBV7-2 and TRBJ2-5; D might be TRBD2 (6 bases). Trimming removed 1 base from V and 5 bases from J, with 14 bases in between. In germline, CDR1 is SGHTA, CDR2 FQGNSA. The CDR3 extends over 15 amino acids. DNA of the CDR3: TGTGCCAGCAGCTTAGATGGGACTGCCGTTGAGACCCAGTACTTC. Encoded protein: CASSLDGTAVETQYF.

This clonotype came up a few times. V gene TRBV18 combines with J gene TRBJ2-6, with unresolved D. CDR1 is KGHSH and CDR2 is LQKENI in the germline V gene. The CDR3 is 15 amino acids. Trimming cost V 1 base and J 0 bases, with 4 bases left between them. CDR3 nucleotide sequence: TGTGCCAGCTCACCACTGGCCTCTGGGGCCAACGTCCTGACTTTC. Its protein is CASSPLASGANVLTF.

This rearrangement joins TRBV20-1 to TRBJ1-6; possibly TRBD1 for D (5 bases). This CDR3 contains 14 residues. V was trimmed by 2 bases and J by 3 bases, leaving 8 bases between them. Germline V CDR1 and CDR2: DFQATT, SNEGSKA (reference sequence). CDR3 sequence reads: CSARLRDYNSPLHF. CDR3 DNA: TGCAGTGCTAGACTCAGGGACTATAATTCACCCCTCCACTTT.

This clonotype has more than one count but fewer than ten. This chain connects TRBV4-1 to TRBJ1-2, with 10 bases lining up with TRBD1. Looked up from germline, CDR1 is MGHRA and CDR2 is YSYEKL. The V and J ends lost 3 bases and 4 bases, in that order; junction bases with no gene match: 8. CDR3 size: 16 residues. Written as DNA, the CDR3 is TGCGCCAGCAGCCAGACAGGGACAGGGGACTTCTATGGCTACACCTTC. Encoded protein: CASSQTGTGDFYGYTF.

This clonotype was found a few times. The V gene is TRBV20-1, the J gene TRBJ2-1; D assignment may be TRBD1 or TRBD2 (6 bases each). The germline V gene encodes CDR1 DFQATT and CDR2 SNEGSKA (reference sequence). V was pared by 3 bases and J by 16 bases, with 19 bases between. This CDR3 region has 12 residues. The CDR3 loop is CSASGKGDLSFF. The CDR3 DNA is TGCAGTGCTAGCGGGAAGGGGGACTTATCTTTCTTC.

This clonotype came up a few times. The rearrangement uses TRBV6-5 and TRBJ2-7; 11 nucleotides match TRBD1. The germline V gene has CDR1 MNHEY and CDR2 SVGAGI. Unmatched junction bases numbered 7, after V lost 0 bases and J lost 9 bases. CDR3 length: 15 residues. CDR3 sequence reads: CASSYSRDRGKVQYF. The CDR3 DNA sequence: TGTGCCAGCAGTTACTCTCGGGACAGGGGGAAAGTGCAGTACTTC.

The V and J genes are TRBV7-9 and TRBJ1-4; D is possibly TRBD1 (5 bases). CDR1 and CDR2 (germline): SEHNR, FQNEAQ (reference sequence). The CDR3 is 13 amino acids. V was trimmed by 2 bases and J by 7 bases, leaving 8 bases between them. The DNA of the CDR3 is TGTGCCAGCAGCTTACAAGGGGTTGAAAAACTGTTTTTT. This encodes CASSLQGVEKLFF.

This chain links TRBV7-9 with TRBJ2-7, with a tentative D call TRBD2 (5 bases). The CDR3 loop spans 16 amino acids. Per the germline V gene, CDR1 is SEHNR and CDR2 is FQNEAQ (reference sequence). V was cut by 2 bases and J by 0 bases, with 14 bases left in between. The CDR3 DNA is TGTGCCAGCAGCTTACCCGGGAAGGTCAGCTCCTACGAGCAGTACTTC. This sequence encodes CASSLPGKVSSYEQYF.

The sample holds a few counts of this clonotype. The chain combines TRBV28 with TRBJ2-7; 8 positions agree with TRBD2. Losses at the gene ends were 6 bases for V and 3 bases for J; bases not matched to a gene: 7. This CDR3 has 14 residues. Germline V gene data show CDR1 as MDHEN and CDR2 as SYDVKM. The CDR3 coding sequence is TGTGCCAGCAGAAAGCGGGAGCTCGACTACGAGCAGTACTTC. The encoded protein is CASRKRELDYEQYF.

This clonotype has ten or more counts. The chain recombines TRBV2 with TRBJ1-6, with TRBD1 matching over 9 bases. Trimming removed 7 bases from V and 7 bases from J; junction bases left unmatched: 5. The CDR3 length is 14 residues. Germline lookup yields CDR1 SNHLY and CDR2 FYNNEI. CDR3 sequence (DNA): TGTGCCAGCACGGGACAGGGCGCCAATTCACCCCTCCACTTT. Its translation: CASTGQGANSPLHF.

At least ten counts were recorded for this clonotype. V and J are TRBV2 and TRBJ2-5; possibly TRBD2 for D (6 bases). The CDR3 totals 14 residues. The V end was cut by 8 bases, the J end by 0 bases, with 13 bases between. Germline CDR1 is SNHLY and CDR2 is FYNNEI. The CDR3: CASRYREYQETQYF. The CDR3 DNA follows: TGTGCCAGCCGCTACCGGGAGTACCAAGAGACCCAGTACTTC.

This clonotype was counted ten times or more. The chain links TRBV20-1 to TRBJ2-1; 13 bases map to TRBD2. Germline V CDR1 and CDR2: DFQATT, SNEGSKA (reference sequence). This CDR3 is built from 16 residues. Unmatched junction bases numbered 8, after V lost 3 bases and J lost 6 bases. The CDR3 nucleotides read TGCAGTGCTAGGGACGCGACTAGCGGGAGGTTCAATGAGCAGTTCTTC. It translates to CSARDATSGRFNEQFF.

In its sample, this clonotype was seen many times. The chain uses TRBV12-3 or TRBV12-4 and TRBJ2-7, with a tentative D call TRBD1 (5 bases). V lost 5 bases, J lost 0 bases, and 11 bases lay in between. The length of the CDR3 is 14 residues. CDR3 loop: CASSTTDSSYEQYF. In nucleotides, the CDR3 is TGTGCCAGCAGTACGACCGACAGCTCCTACGAGCAGTACTTC.

At least ten counts were recorded for this clonotype. The chain couples TRBV5-1 to TRBJ2-2, with D possibly being TRBD2 (5 bases). CDR1 SGHRS and CDR2 YFSETQ come from the germline V gene. V was cut by 4 bases and J by 7 bases, with 5 bases left in between. The CDR3 extends over 11 amino acids. The CDR3 here is CASSTSGELFF. The CDR3 DNA sequence: TGCGCCAGCAGCACTAGCGGGGAGCTGTTTTTT.

This clonotype was seen more than once but under ten times. This chain uses TRBV7-3 with TRBJ2-3; D gene ambiguous. CDR3 length: 13 residues. V gave up 5 bases and J gave up 0 bases, with 6 bases separating them. Germline lookup yields CDR1 SGHTA and CDR2 FQGTGA. The CDR3 region is CASSPYSTDTQYF. In DNA, the CDR3 is TGTGCCAGCAGCCCCTATAGCACAGATACGCAGTATTTT.

This clonotype was picked up many times. This chain uses TRBV9 with TRBJ2-2, with TRBD2 identical over 12 bases. CDR1 SGDLS and CDR2 YYNGEE come from the germline V gene. Trimming cost V 4 bases and J 1 base; bases outside gene matches: 5. This CDR3 spans 17 amino acids. CDR3 DNA: TGTGCCAGCAGCCTGAGGACTAGCGGGGAGAACACCGGGGAGCTGTTTTTT. This codes for CASSLRTSGENTGELFF.

The chain carries TRBV28 and TRBJ2-1; possible D gene TRBD1, 6 bases. Germline-derived CDR1 and CDR2 are MDHEN and SYDVKM. Trimming stripped 4 bases from V and 3 bases from J, with 13 bases between. The length of the CDR3 is 15 residues. CDR3 sequence reads: CASSSPGHFYNEQFF. The DNA for the CDR3 is TGTGCCAGCAGTTCTCCGGGACATTTCTACAATGAGCAGTTCTTC. The full variable domain, in which reference TRBV28 and TRBJ2-1 provide the parts outside the CDR3, is DVKVTQSSRYLVKRTGEKVFLECVQDMDHENMFWYRQDPGLGLRLIYFSYDVKMKEKGDIPEGYSVSREKKERFSLILESASTNQTSMYLCASSSPGHFYNEQFFGPGTRLTVL.

This chain connects TRBV28 to TRBJ1-1, with D unclear. Germline V gives CDR1 MDHEN, CDR2 SYDVKM. Deletions cut 5 bases from V and 11 bases from J, with 15 bases between. The CDR3 covers 12 residues. CDR3 loop: CASSLYPRDAFF. DNA for the CDR3: TGTGCCAGCAGTCTTTATCCGAGGGATGCTTTCTTT.

In this sample, this clonotype turned up a few times. This chain connects TRBV15 to TRBJ2-1; D unclear. Germline V gives CDR1 LNHNV, CDR2 YYDKDF (reference sequence). The CDR3 length is 13 residues. V dropped 0 bases and J dropped 5 bases, with 5 bases sitting between them. As DNA, the CDR3 is TGTGCCACCAGCAGAGATGGGAACAATGAGCAGTTCTTC. This gives the protein CATSRDGNNEQFF.

This clonotype was picked up many times. V is TRBV7-6 and J is TRBJ2-3; 10 nucleotides match TRBD1. The CDR3 is made up of 16 amino acids. CDR1 and CDR2 (germline): SGHVS, FNYEAQ. Trimming took 4 bases from V and 0 from J; bases not matched to a gene: 4. CDR3 residues: CASSYGTGASTDTQYF. For the CDR3, the DNA is TGTGCCAGCAGCTATGGGACAGGGGCTAGCACAGATACGCAGTATTTT.

This clonotype was found many times. V gene TRBV2 combines with J gene TRBJ1-1, with unresolved D. This CDR3 spans 13 amino acids. V dropped 7 bases and J dropped 3 bases, with 12 bases sitting between them. CDR1 is SNHLY, CDR2 FYNNEI, per germline. This CDR3 is CASNRFSYTEAFF. For the CDR3, the DNA is TGTGCCAGCAACCGTTTCTCTTACACTGAAGCTTTCTTT.

This clonotype is deemed medium-sized. This rearrangement joins TRBV11-2 to TRBJ2-1, with 8 bases identical to TRBD2. V lost 5 bases to trimming and J lost 0 bases; unmatched junction nucleotides: 9. Germline V gives CDR1 SGHAT, CDR2 FQNNGV. The CDR3 has 17 residues. This CDR3 reads CASSLREGSSSYNEQFF. The CDR3 DNA follows: TGTGCCAGCAGCCTCCGGGAGGGAAGCAGCTCCTACAATGAGCAGTTCTTC.

In this sample, this clonotype turned up many times. The rearrangement joins TRBV28 to TRBJ1-1; 7 nucleotides align to TRBD1. Germline loops: CDR1 MDHEN, CDR2 SYDVKM. The CDR3 loop spans 15 amino acids. V shed 0 bases and J 1 base; nucleotides not matched to a gene: 2. CDR3 nucleotides: TGTGCCAGCAGTTTATGGGGACAGTCGAACACTGAAGCTTTCTTT. Its protein is CASSLWGQSNTEAFF. Full variable domain (outside the CDR3, taken from reference TRBV28 and TRBJ1-1): DVKVTQSSRYLVKRTGEKVFLECVQDMDHENMFWYRQDPGLGLRLIYFSYDVKMKEKGDIPEGYSVSREKKERFSLILESASTNQTSMYLCASSLWGQSNTEAFFGQGTRLTVV.